The 26 T cell receptor beta chains listed next were all sequenced from one sample in a study of response to subunit inactivated influenza vaccine. In TCRdb, the RT-PCR reads were re-called with MiXCR into one record per CDR3 protein. This sample yields roughly 670,000 distinct CDR3 sequences, of which 12% to 15% are seen a single time; 6% to 9.5% belongs to the top ten. This sample comprised PBMCs from blood, obtained 14 to 15 days before vaccination. The receptors derive from a man aged 50 to 59 who received an inactivated influenza vaccine.

The V and J genes are TRBV5-1 and TRBJ1-1; possible D gene TRBD1, 6 bases. The germline CDR1 and CDR2 sequences are SGHRS and YFSETQ. The CDR3 has 15 amino acids. Trimming removed 5 bases at V and 4 bases at J, with 18 bases between. CDR3 nucleotide sequence: TGCGCCAGCAGTTTCGGTGGGGGCTGGTTCACTGAAGCTTTCTTT. Its translation: CASSFGGGWFTEAFF.

The chain carries TRBV2 and TRBJ2-1; a weak D match, TRBD1 (5 bases). The V gene's germline CDR1 is SNHLY and CDR2 FYNNEI. This CDR3 spans 12 amino acids. With 7 bases removed from V and 9 bases from J, the gap between germline ends came to 13 bases. CDR3 residues: CASTWGSPEQFF. The CDR3 DNA follows: TGTGCCAGCACCTGGGGCTCCCCTGAGCAGTTCTTC.

This clonotype was seen ten or more times. This rearrangement joins TRBV28 to TRBJ2-5, with TRBD2 identical over 11 bases. V dropped 5 bases and J dropped 5; count of bases not matched to a gene: 13. Germline V gene lookup returns CDR1 MDHEN and CDR2 SYDVKM. The CDR3 totals 17 residues. The CDR3 bases are TGTGCCAGCAGTACCCACTTTAGCGGGGGGGCCGGGGAGACCCAGTACTTC. Its protein product is CASSTHFSGGAGETQYF.

This CDR3 reads CASTGTSPETQYF. The CDR3 nucleotides read TGCGCCAGCACTGGGACGTCTCCAGAGACCCAGTACTTC. The chain combines TRBV5-1 with TRBJ2-5, with D perhaps assigned TRBD1 or TRBD2 (5 bases each). The CDR3 consists of 13 residues. CDR1 is SGHRS and CDR2 is YFSETQ in the germline V gene. The germline V and J ends were trimmed by 6 bases and 4 bases, with 13 bases remaining between them.

The chain uses TRBV3-1 and TRBJ1-1; weak D call: TRBD1 (5 bases). CDR1 is LGHDT, CDR2 YNNKEL, per germline (reference sequence). CDR3 length: 14 amino acids. Deletions cut 1 base from V and 1 base from J, with 7 bases between. The CDR3, as DNA: TGTGCCAGCAGCCAAGTCGGGGCGAACACTGAAGCTTTCTTT. Translated, it gives CASSQVGANTEAFF. The whole variable domain, remainder taken from reference TRBV3-1 and TRBJ1-1, is DTAVSQTPKYLVTQMGNDKSIKCEQNLGHDTMYWYKQDSKKFLKIMFSYNNKELIINETVPNRFSPKSPDKAHLNLHINSLELGDSAVYFCASSQVGANTEAFFGQGTRLTVV.

The chain recombines TRBV20-1 with TRBJ2-3, with D possibly being TRBD2 (5 bases). The germline V gene encodes CDR1 DFQATT and CDR2 SNEGSKA (reference sequence). This CDR3 is built from 14 residues. V was pared by 7 bases and J by 0 bases, with 14 bases between. The CDR3 sequence: CSVISSGSTDTQYF. The DNA of the CDR3 is TGCAGTGTCATTTCAAGCGGTAGCACAGATACGCAGTATTTT.

V is TRBV6-2 or TRBV6-3 and J is TRBJ1-1; a possible D gene is TRBD1 (6 bases). Trimming stripped 5 bases from V and 4 bases from J, with 17 bases between. The germline V gene encodes CDR1 MNHEY and CDR2 SVGEGT. The CDR3 is 15 amino acids. The CDR3 DNA is TGTGCCAGCAGTCCCCCATGGGGGCTGGGCACTGAAGCTTTCTTT. Its translation: CASSPPWGLGTEAFF.

This clonotype was seen more than once but under ten times. The chain links TRBV30 to TRBJ1-5; unclear D gene. The germline V and J ends were trimmed by 0 bases and 1 base, with 4 bases remaining between them. The CDR3 covers 13 residues. CDR1 GTSNPN and CDR2 SVGIG come from the germline V gene (reference sequence). CDR3 loop: CAWSVNSNQPQHF. Here the CDR3 DNA reads TGTGCCTGGAGTGTAAACAGCAATCAGCCCCAGCATTTT.

The chain carries TRBV4-2 and TRBJ2-1; D possibly corresponds to TRBD1 (6 bases). V lost 0 bases and J 5 bases, leaving 20 bases between the germline ends. The CDR3 consists of 18 residues. The germline V gene has CDR1 LGHNA and CDR2 YNFKEQ. The DNA for the CDR3 is TGTGCCAGCAGCCAAGACAGGGGTGGGGGTTTGGAGCACAATGAGCAGTTCTTC. This gives the protein CASSQDRGGGLEHNEQFF.

Here the CDR3 reads CASTYPGTNTGELFF. The DNA of the CDR3 is TGTGCCAGCACCTACCCGGGTACGAACACCGGGGAGCTGTTTTTT. The V gene is TRBV11-2, the J gene TRBJ2-2; D uncertain. V lost 7 bases, J lost 0 bases, and 12 bases lay in between. Germline V gene lookup returns CDR1 SGHAT and CDR2 FQNNGV. This CDR3 spans 15 amino acids.

This clonotype was seen more than once but under ten times. The chain recombines TRBV20-1 with TRBJ1-1; no definite D call. Trimming pared 6 bases from V and 0 bases from J, leaving 11 bases between. The CDR3 totals 13 residues. The germline CDR1 and CDR2 sequences are DFQATT and SNEGSKA (reference sequence). The CDR3 coding sequence is TGCAGTGCCAGTGACACCCTGAACACTGAAGCTTTCTTT. This codes for CSASDTLNTEAFF.

V usage is TRBV5-6 and J usage is TRBJ2-1; a possible D gene is TRBD2 (5 bases). Trimming took off 2 bases at V and 15 bases at J, with 18 bases between the two ends. The CDR3 consists of 13 residues. Germline CDR1 is SGHDT and CDR2 is YYEEEE. The CDR3 nucleotides are TGTGCCAGCAGCTTACAAGGGCCCGGGAAACCGTTCTTC. The encoded protein is CASSLQGPGKPFF.

This clonotype has at least ten counts. J is TRBJ2-2 and V is TRBV11-2, with D hard to call. V lost 0 bases, J lost 9 bases, and 11 bases lay in between. This CDR3 is built from 14 residues. The germline gives CDR1 SGHAT, CDR2 FQNNGV. The CDR3, as DNA: TGTGCCAGCAGCTTAGATCGACTTTCCTGGGAGCTGTTTTTT. This translates into CASSLDRLSWELFF.

The rearrangement links TRBV4-1 to TRBJ2-2; D is perhaps TRBD2 (6 bases). CDR3 size: 16 residues. Deletions cut 3 bases from V and 1 base from J, with 12 bases between. Germline V CDR1 and CDR2: MGHRA, YSYEKL. CDR3 nucleotide sequence: TGCGCCAGCAGCCACTCTACGGGACTGAACACCGGGGAGCTGTTTTTT. Amino acid sequence: CASSHSTGLNTGELFF.

In this sample, this clonotype turned up many times. The chain joins TRBV4-3 to TRBJ2-1, with D unresolved. The ends were cut back, 1 base at V and 8 bases at J, with 6 bases in the middle. Germline V gives CDR1 LGHNA, CDR2 YSLEER. The CDR3 is 12 residues long. CDR3 sequence reads: CASSQGMDEQFF. The CDR3 DNA is TGCGCCAGCAGCCAAGGTATGGATGAGCAGTTCTTC.

This chain joins TRBV29-1 and TRBJ1-4; the match to TRBD1 covers 9 bases. V trimming: 7 bases; J trimming: 10 bases; junction bases outside the gene matches: 13. The CDR3 spans 14 residues. CDR1 is SQVTM, CDR2 ANQGSEA, per germline. The CDR3 here is CSASTRQGGTKLFF. Written as DNA, the CDR3 is TGCAGCGCCAGCACGCGACAGGGGGGAACAAAACTGTTTTTT.

This sequence joins TRBV10-3 and TRBJ2-7, with D possibly matching TRBD1 (6 bases). Germline CDR1 is ENHRY and CDR2 is SYGVKD. This CDR3 has 13 amino acids. V gave up 7 bases and J gave up 1 base, with 11 bases separating them. The CDR3 loop is CAITPDSSYEQYF. The DNA of the CDR3 is TGTGCCATCACCCCGGACAGTTCCTACGAGCAGTACTTC.

This clonotype was recorded a few times. The J gene is TRBJ2-2, the V gene TRBV7-9; possibly TRBD1 or TRBD2 for D (5 bases each). From germline, CDR1 is SEHNR and CDR2 FQNEAQ (reference sequence). Trimming removed 4 bases at V and 4 bases at J, with 16 bases between. This CDR3 spans 16 amino acids. CDR3 nucleotides: TGTGCCAGCAGCTCCGCCGGGACCCTGAGCACCGGGGAGCTGTTTTTT. Protein: CASSSAGTLSTGELFF.

This clonotype appeared many times. V usage is TRBV6-2 or TRBV6-3 and J usage is TRBJ2-7; D unclear. V dropped 11 bases and J dropped 2 bases, with 16 bases sitting between them. Per germline, CDR1 MNHEY and CDR2 SVGEGT. The CDR3 length is 13 residues. CDR3 DNA: TGTGCCTCCTCCGATCGTTTGACCTACGAGCAGTACTTC. Amino acids: CASSDRLTYEQYF.

This clonotype was detected a few times. The rearrangement uses TRBV12-3 or TRBV12-4 and TRBJ2-1, with 9 positions matching TRBD1. V dropped 5 bases and J dropped 11; count of bases not matched to a gene: 13. The CDR3 sequence is 15 residues long. The CDR3 DNA sequence: TGTGCCAGCAGTCCTCGGGGACAGGGAGGGGTGCAGCAGTTCTTC. Translated, it gives CASSPRGQGGVQQFF.

This clonotype was observed many times. V and J are TRBV29-1 and TRBJ2-7, with D unresolved. CDR1 SQVTM and CDR2 ANQGSEA come from the germline V gene. V lost 0 bases, J lost 3 bases, and 6 bases lay in between. This CDR3 has 12 residues. The CDR3 nucleotides read TGCAGCGTTGAAGACAGACTCTACGAGCAGTACTTC. Translating gives CSVEDRLYEQYF.

This clonotype was recorded a few times. The chain recombines TRBV28 with TRBJ2-7, with 7 bases matching TRBD1. Germline V gene sequence: CDR1 MDHEN, CDR2 SYDVKM. The CDR3 extends over 14 amino acids. V shed 6 bases and J 0 bases; nucleotides not matched to a gene: 5. In DNA, the CDR3 is TGTGCCAGCAGACAACAGGGGAGCTCCTACGAGCAGTACTTC. Encoded protein: CASRQQGSSYEQYF. Full variable domain (outside the CDR3, taken from reference TRBV28 and TRBJ2-7): DVKVTQSSRYLVKRTGEKVFLECVQDMDHENMFWYRQDPGLGLRLIYFSYDVKMKEKGDIPEGYSVSREKKERFSLILESASTNQTSMYLCASRQQGSSYEQYFGPGTRLTVT.

This clonotype occurred many times. This chain links TRBV3-1 with TRBJ2-7, with D uncertain. V lost 2 bases, J lost 6 bases, and 5 bases lay in between. The CDR3 covers 11 residues. From germline, CDR1 is LGHDT and CDR2 YNNKEL (reference sequence). CDR3 protein: CASSQLGEQYF. CDR3 DNA: TGTGCCAGCAGCCAACTGGGCGAGCAGTACTTC.

This clonotype was counted only a few times. This chain connects TRBV6-5 to TRBJ2-7, with D perhaps TRBD2 (6 bases). The V end was cut by 4 bases, the J end by 0 bases, with 10 bases between. This CDR3 has 14 residues. Germline V gene data show CDR1 as MNHEY and CDR2 as SVGAGI. The CDR3 sequence is CASSSGLDSYEQYF. CDR3 coding DNA: TGTGCCAGCAGTTCGGGACTCGACTCCTACGAGCAGTACTTC.

This chain links TRBV5-1 with TRBJ2-5; 9 bases are a match to TRBD1. The J segment lost 1 base and the V segment lost 1 base, leaving 2 bases of the junction unmatched. CDR1 SGHRS and CDR2 YFSETQ come from the germline V gene. The CDR3 contains 15 residues. The chain's CDR3 is CASSLTGGIQETQYF. In nucleotides, the CDR3 is TGCGCCAGCAGCTTGACAGGGGGCATCCAAGAGACCCAGTACTTC.

The chain couples TRBV18 to TRBJ1-1; D is uncertain. The CDR3 loop spans 14 amino acids. CDR1 and CDR2 from the germline V gene are KGHSH and LQKENI. V lost 5 bases, J lost 1 base, and 11 bases lay in between. CDR3 region: CASSALGRNTEAFF. The CDR3 DNA is TGTGCCAGCTCAGCACTCGGACGGAACACTGAAGCTTTCTTT.